These T cell receptor beta chains were read from a single sample in a study of blood T cell repertoires in COVID-19. TCRdb's table, derived via immunoSEQ multiplex PCR, lists solely in-frame clones and lacks some. Among 200,000 to 250,000 clones listed, approximately 85% were seen once. Sequenced input: PBMCs or T cells enriched from blood (not recorded which). The receptors stem from a woman aged 45-60 years with acute COVID-19. CDR3s include the opening cysteine and the closing phenylalanine or tryptophan. The D gene is left open where the match is weak. Expanded clones get a size class; other rows say once, few or many, or leave the size out.

j_call d_call v_call clone_size cdr3_nt cdr3_aa
TRBJ1-1 - TRBV5-1 - TGCGCCAGCAGCCTTCTGGGGAGGGACACTGAAGCTTTCTTT CASSLLGRDTEAFF
TRBJ2-3 - TRBV11-2 - TGTGCCAGCAGCTTAGCCATCCCCGATACGCAGTATTTT CASSLAIPDTQYF
TRBJ1-2 - TRBV5-1 - TGCGCCAGCAGCTTGGGGGGTACCGGGACAAACCATGGCTACACCTTC CASSLGGTGTNHGYTF
TRBJ2-3 TRBD2 TRBV4-2 few TGTGCCAGCAGCCAAGACCGCGGGGGGGGAACAGATACGCAGTATTTT CASSQDRGGGTDTQYF
TRBJ1-6 - TRBV5-6 - TGTGCCAGCAGCTTGGGAGGGCGAGGTAATTCACCCCTCCACTTT CASSLGGRGNSPLHF
TRBJ1-2 - TRBV6-6 once TGTGCCAGCATCTCCCGGCGTGACAGAACTAACTATGGCTACACCTTC CASISRRDRTNYGYTF
TRBJ1-5 - TRBV27 - TGTGCCAGCAGTGCCAGGGGACAGCCCCAGCATTTT CASSARGQPQHF
TRBJ1-3 - TRBV12-5 - TGTGCTAGTGGTCCGACAGGCGACTCTGGAAACACCATATATTTT CASGPTGDSGNTIYF
TRBJ2-3 TRBD1 TRBV6-5 - TGTGCCAGCGTTAGGGGGCCGGCAGATACGCAGTATTTT CASVRGPADTQYF
TRBJ1-2 - TRBV7-2 - TGTGCCAGCAGCTCACCGGGAACAGCTAACTATGGCTACACCTTC CASSSPGTANYGYTF
TRBJ1-2 TRBD1 TRBV20-1 - TGCAGTGCTAGTACCCGGGACAGGGGGAACTATGGCTACACCTTC CSASTRDRGNYGYTF
TRBJ2-5 TRBD2 TRBV19 - TGTGCCAGTAGTTCCTTAGCGGGGAGGGAGACCCAGTACTTC CASSSLAGRETQYF
TRBJ1-2 - TRBV5-1 - TGCGCCAGCAGCTTAGCAGGGATGTTTAACTATGGCTACACCTTC CASSLAGMFNYGYTF
TRBJ2-2 TRBD1 TRBV7-9 - TGTGCCAGCACCTTAGGGAGGACAGGGGTTAACACCGGGGAGCTGTTTTTT CASTLGRTGVNTGELFF
TRBJ1-1 TRBD1 TRBV5-1 - TGCGCCAGCAGCTTCCAGGGGGTAGCGAACACTGAAGCTTTCTTT CASSFQGVANTEAFF
TRBJ1-1 TRBD1 TRBV19 - TGTGCCAGTAGTTCAACAGGGGGCACTGAAGCTTTCTTT CASSSTGGTEAFF
TRBJ2-3 TRBD2 TRBV9 - TGTGCCAGCAGCCCTCGTGGGACTAGCGGGGTTGGAGATACGCAGTATTTT CASSPRGTSGVGDTQYF
TRBJ2-3 TRBD2 TRBV4-3 - TGCGCCAGCAGCCAAGATTGGGCCCGCGGGGGACGCACAGATACGCAGTATTTT CASSQDWARGGRTDTQYF
TRBJ2-1 - TRBV5-5 - TGTGCCAGCAGCTTGCTCCGGGGCTCCTACAATGAGCAGTTCTTC CASSLLRGSYNEQFF
TRBJ1-5 - TRBV3-1/TRBV3-2 - TGTGCCAGCAGCCAAGAAGGGGGGGCTCATCAGCCCCAGCATTTT CASSQEGGAHQPQHF
TRBJ2-5 TRBD1 TRBV7-2 - TGTGCCAGCAGCTTTGCAGCGGGGACAGGGGAGACCCAGTACTTC CASSFAAGTGETQYF
TRBJ1-4 - TRBV7-9 - TGTGCCAGCAGCTTAGGACGTCAGGGTAATGAAAAACTGTTTTTT CASSLGRQGNEKLFF
TRBJ2-7 - TRBV19 - TGTGCCAGTAGTACTGTTGGAGGTTCCTACGAGCAGTACTTC CASSTVGGSYEQYF
TRBJ1-2 TRBD1 TRBV7-2 - TGTGCCAGCAGCCCAGGACAGGCTAACTATGGCTACACCTTC CASSPGQANYGYTF
TRBJ2-2 TRBD1 TRBV5-1 - TGCGCCAGTTCTATACAGGGGGCCGATGGCGGGGAGCTGTTTTTT CASSIQGADGGELFF
TRBJ1-1 - TRBV5-1 few TGCGCCAGCACCTCAGGGACATTGAACACTGAAGCTTTCTTT CASTSGTLNTEAFF
TRBJ1-4 TRBD1 TRBV15 - TGTGCCACCGGGAGCAGGGGGCCTGAAAAACTGTTTTTT CATGSRGPEKLFF
TRBJ2-1 - TRBV14 few TGTGCCAGCAGCCGGGGGACTGATTGGTTTGCCAATGAGCAGTTCTTC CASSRGTDWFANEQFF
TRBJ1-4 - TRBV7-9 - TGTGCCAGCAGCGTCCTCCCCCTTTCCACTAATGAAAAACTGTTTTTT CASSVLPLSTNEKLFF
TRBJ1-1 - TRBV7-2 - TGTGCCAGCAGCCAACCTTTTGGGGGGCGGGAGGCTTTCTTT CASSQPFGGREAFF